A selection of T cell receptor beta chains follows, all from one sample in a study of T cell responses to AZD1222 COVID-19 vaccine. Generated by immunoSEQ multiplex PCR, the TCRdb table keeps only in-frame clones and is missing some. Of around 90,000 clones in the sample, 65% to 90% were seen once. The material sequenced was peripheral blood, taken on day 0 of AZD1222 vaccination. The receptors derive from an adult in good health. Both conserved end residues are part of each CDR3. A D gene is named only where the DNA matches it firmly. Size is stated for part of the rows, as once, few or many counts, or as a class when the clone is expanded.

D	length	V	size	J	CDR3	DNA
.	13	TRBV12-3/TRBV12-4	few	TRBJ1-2	CASSFGSFYGYTF	TGTGCCAGCAGTTTTGGCAGCTTCTATGGCTACACCTTC
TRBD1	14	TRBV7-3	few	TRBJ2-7	CASSLQGAFDEQYF	TGTGCCAGCAGCTTACAGGGGGCGTTTGACGAGCAGTACTTC
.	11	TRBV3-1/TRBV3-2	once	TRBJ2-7	CASSPWKEQYF	TGTGCCAGCAGCCCCTGGAAGGAGCAGTACTTC
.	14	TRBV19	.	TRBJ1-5	CASSIFGGDQPQHF	TGTGCCAGTAGTATTTTCGGCGGGGATCAGCCCCAGCATTTT
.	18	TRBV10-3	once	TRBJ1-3	CAISGAVGWSGSGNTIYF	TGTGCCATCAGTGGGGCTGTGGGCTGGTCAGGATCTGGAAACACCATATATTTT
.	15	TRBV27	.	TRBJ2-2	CASSLRQGMTGELFF	TGTGCCAGCAGTTTAAGGCAGGGAATGACCGGGGAGCTGTTTTTT
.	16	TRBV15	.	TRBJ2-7	CATSRAQGQKDYEQYF	TGTGCCACCAGCAGAGCTCAAGGACAGAAAGACTACGAGCAGTACTTC
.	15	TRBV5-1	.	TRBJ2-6	CASRPMDSGANVLTF	TGCGCCAGCAGACCTATGGACTCTGGGGCCAACGTCCTGACTTTC
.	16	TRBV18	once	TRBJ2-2	CASSPPSRDNTGELFF	TGTGCCAGCTCACCACCGAGCAGAGATAACACCGGGGAGCTGTTTTTT
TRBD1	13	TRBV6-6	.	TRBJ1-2	CASTHDRGRGYTF	TGTGCCAGCACACATGACAGGGGGCGAGGCTACACCTTC
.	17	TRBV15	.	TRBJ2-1	CATSRSDGGVWGFEQFF	TGTGCCACCAGCAGATCGGACGGCGGGGTGTGGGGTTTTGAGCAGTTCTTC
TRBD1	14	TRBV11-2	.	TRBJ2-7	CASSVTGGIGEQYF	TGTGCCAGCAGCGTAACAGGGGGCATAGGGGAGCAGTACTTC
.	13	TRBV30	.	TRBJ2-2	CAWSVLGTGELFF	TGTGCCTGGAGTGTACTTGGGACCGGGGAGCTGTTTTTT
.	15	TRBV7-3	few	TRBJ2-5	CASSLPEAGQETQYF	TGTGCCAGCAGCTTACCGGAAGCGGGCCAAGAGACCCAGTACTTC
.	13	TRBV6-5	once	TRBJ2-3	CASSYAALDTQYF	TGTGCCAGCAGTTACGCTGCCCTTGATACGCAGTATTTT
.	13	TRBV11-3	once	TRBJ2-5	CASSLGLQETQYF	TGTGCCAGCAGCCTTGGGCTCCAAGAGACCCAGTACTTC
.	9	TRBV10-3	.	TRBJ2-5	CAVQETQYF	TGTGCCGTGCAAGAGACCCAGTACTTC
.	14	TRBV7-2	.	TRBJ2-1	CASSTGRGFLEQFF	TGTGCCAGCAGCACGGGCCGAGGGTTTCTTGAGCAGTTCTTC
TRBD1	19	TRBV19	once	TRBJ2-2	CASRGTGRGGSQGTGELFF	TGTGCCAGCCGGGGGACAGGCCGCGGCGGTAGTCAAGGCACCGGGGAGCTGTTTTTT
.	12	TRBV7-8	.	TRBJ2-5	CASSHIQETQYF	TGTGCCAGCAGCCATATCCAAGAGACCCAGTACTTC
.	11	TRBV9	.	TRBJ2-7	CASSEPYEQYF	TGTGCCAGCAGCGAACCCTACGAGCAGTACTTC
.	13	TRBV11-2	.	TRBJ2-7	CASSSSQWYEQYF	TGTGCCAGCAGCTCCTCGCAGTGGTACGAGCAGTACTTC
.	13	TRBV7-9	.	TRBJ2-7	CASSLSYSYEQYF	TGTGCCAGCAGCTTATCGTACAGCTACGAGCAGTACTTC
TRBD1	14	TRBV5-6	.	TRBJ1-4	CASSLGGGREKLFF	TGTGCCAGCAGCTTAGGAGGGGGCCGTGAAAAACTGTTTTTT
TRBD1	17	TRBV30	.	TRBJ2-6	CAWSHRTGGTGANVLTF	TGTGCCTGGAGCCATCGTACAGGGGGCACTGGGGCCAACGTCCTGACTTTC
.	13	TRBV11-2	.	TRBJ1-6	CASSSSYNSPLHF	TGTGCCAGTTCTAGCTCCTATAATTCACCCCTCCACTTT
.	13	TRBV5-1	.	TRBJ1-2	CASSPDPRDGYTF	TGCGCCAGCAGCCCGGACCCTCGGGATGGCTACACCTTC
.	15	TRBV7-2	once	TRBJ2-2	CASSFPGHNTGELFF	TGTGCCAGCAGCTTTCCTGGACACAACACCGGGGAGCTGTTTTTT
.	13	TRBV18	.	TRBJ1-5	CASSRGSNQPQHF	TGTGCCAGCTCTAGGGGGAGCAATCAGCCCCAGCATTTT
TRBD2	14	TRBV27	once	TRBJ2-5	CASSQRGAFGTQYF	TGTGCCAGCAGTCAGCGGGGGGCGTTTGGGACCCAGTACTTC
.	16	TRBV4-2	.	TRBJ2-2	CASSPLRGGNTGELFF	TGTGCCAGCAGCCCTCTTAGGGGGGGGAACACCGGGGAGCTGTTTTTT
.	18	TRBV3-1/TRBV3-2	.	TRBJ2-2	CASSQDLVWGGLTGELFF	TGTGCCAGCAGCCAAGATCTAGTGTGGGGGGGCCTCACCGGGGAGCTGTTTTTT
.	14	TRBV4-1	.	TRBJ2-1	CASSQVRGRNEQFF	TGCGCCAGCAGCCAAGTGAGGGGCAGGAATGAGCAGTTCTTC
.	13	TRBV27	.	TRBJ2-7	CASSLEEDYEQYF	TGTGCCAGCAGTTTAGAGGAGGACTACGAGCAGTACTTC
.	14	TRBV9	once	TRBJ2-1	CASCQSPTHNEQFF	TGTGCCAGTTGTCAGTCCCCTACCCACAATGAGCAGTTCTTC
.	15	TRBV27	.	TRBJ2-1	CASSLEDNKYNEQFF	TGTGCCAGCAGTTTGGAGGACAACAAGTACAATGAGCAGTTCTTC
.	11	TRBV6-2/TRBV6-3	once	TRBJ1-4	CASSFDEKLFF	TGTGCCAGCAGTTTCGACGAAAAACTGTTTTTT
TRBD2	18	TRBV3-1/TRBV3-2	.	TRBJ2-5	CASSQVGVLAGDQETQYF	TGTGCCAGCAGCCAAGTCGGAGTGCTAGCGGGGGACCAAGAGACCCAGTACTTC
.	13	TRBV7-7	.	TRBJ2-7	CASSQGRAGEQYF	TGTGCCAGCAGCCAGGGCAGAGCGGGCGAGCAGTACTTC
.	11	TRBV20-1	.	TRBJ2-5	CSARPEETQYF	TGCAGTGCTAGGCCAGAAGAGACCCAGTACTTC
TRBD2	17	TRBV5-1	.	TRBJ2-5	CASSLGLAGGIQETQYF	TGCGCCAGCAGCTTGGGACTAGCGGGGGGGATACAAGAGACCCAGTACTTC
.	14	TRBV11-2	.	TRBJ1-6	CASSTGSLNSPLHF	TGTGCCAGCAGCACGGGGAGCCTCAATTCACCCCTCCACTTT
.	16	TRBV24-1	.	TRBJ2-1	CATSEASRPSYNEQFF	TGTGCCACCAGTGAAGCTAGCAGACCATCCTACAATGAGCAGTTCTTC
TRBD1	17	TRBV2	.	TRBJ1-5	CASRPGTGSYSNQPQHF	TGTGCCAGCAGACCCGGGACAGGGAGTTATAGCAATCAGCCCCAGCATTTT
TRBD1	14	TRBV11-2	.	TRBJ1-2	CASSQGGTGYGYTF	TGTGCCAGCAGCCAGGGGGGGACAGGCTATGGCTACACCTTC
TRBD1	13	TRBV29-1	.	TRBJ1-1	CSAEGQGNTEAFF	TGCAGCGCTGAGGGACAGGGAAACACTGAAGCTTTCTTT
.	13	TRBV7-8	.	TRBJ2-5	CASSFGSKETQYF	TGTGCCAGCAGCTTCGGCTCTAAGGAGACCCAGTACTTC
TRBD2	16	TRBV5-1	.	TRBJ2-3	CASSLGLRGNTDTQYF	TGCGCCAGCAGCTTGGGTCTGCGGGGGAACACAGATACGCAGTATTTT
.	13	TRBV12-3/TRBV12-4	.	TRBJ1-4	CASSLGGNEKLFF	TGTGCCAGCAGTTTAGGGGGGAATGAAAAACTGTTTTTT
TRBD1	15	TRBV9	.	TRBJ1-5	CASSEGQGAYQPQHF	TGTGCCAGCAGCGAGGGACAGGGGGCCTATCAGCCCCAGCATTTT
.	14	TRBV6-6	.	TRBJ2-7	CASSYSTSSYEQYF	TGTGCCAGCAGTTACTCGACTAGCTCCTACGAGCAGTACTTC
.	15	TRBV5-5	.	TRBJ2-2	CASSLSLVRTGELFF	TGTGCCAGCAGCTTGTCTCTGGTTCGCACCGGGGAGCTGTTTTTT
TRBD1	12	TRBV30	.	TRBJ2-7	CAWRGQGYEQYF	TGTGCCTGGAGGGGACAGGGCTACGAGCAGTACTTC
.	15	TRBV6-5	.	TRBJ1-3	CASSLGGGTGNTIYF	TGTGCCAGCAGTTTGGGCGGGGGGACTGGAAACACCATATATTTT